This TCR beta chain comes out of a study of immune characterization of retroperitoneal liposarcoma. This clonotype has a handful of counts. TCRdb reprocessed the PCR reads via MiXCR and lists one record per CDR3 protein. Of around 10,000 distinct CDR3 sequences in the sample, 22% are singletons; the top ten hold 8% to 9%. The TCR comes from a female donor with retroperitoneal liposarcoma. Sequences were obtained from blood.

CDR3 amino acids: CASSATGAGNTIYF. The CDR3 DNA reads TGTGCCAGCAGCGCAACAGGGGCTGGAAACACCATATATTTT. V is TRBV6-1 and J is TRBJ1-3, with TRBD1 matching 7 bases. The V gene end was trimmed by 6 bases and the J gene end by 2 bases; junction bases not matched to a gene: 4. The CDR3 has 14 amino acids. Per germline, CDR1 MNHNS and CDR2 SASEGT.